This T cell receptor beta chain was sequenced for a study of spatial heterogeneity in lung cancer. Study-wide background: Across the raw uncorrected reads, a unique TCR and UMI combination was observed, on average, more than ten times. Study findings and constraints: Resection saw ubiquitous expanded tumor TCRs appear in blood more than follow-up did.

This clonotype was seen only a few times. The antigen is undetermined. In the library, each TCR cDNA molecule bore its own unique molecular identifier. In TCRdb, the 5' RACE reads were re-called with MiXCR into one record per CDR3 protein. The repertoire consists of 7,500 to 10,000 distinct CDR3 sequences, with about a quarter occurring once and the leading ten covering approximately 3.8%. Specified time point: blood at routine non-recurrence follow-up after resection. Material for sequencing was whole RNA from tumor, nontumor lung or frozen PBMC, left unsorted. CDR3 length equals 19 residues. Germline V gene data show CDR1 as SGHAT and CDR2 as FQNNGV. Germline trimming cut 1 base from V and 0 bases from J; bases unmatched to any gene: 8.

This TCR was sampled from a female donor with early-stage non-small cell lung cancer. This specimen was PBMCs, taken at follow-up. This chain connects TRBV11-2 to TRBJ1-6; TRBD1 matches at 8 bases. CDR3 region: CASSLGSNRGSSYNSPLHF. Written as DNA, the CDR3 is TGTGCCAGCAGCTTAGGGTCCAACAGGGGGAGCTCCTATAATTCACCCCTCCACTTT.